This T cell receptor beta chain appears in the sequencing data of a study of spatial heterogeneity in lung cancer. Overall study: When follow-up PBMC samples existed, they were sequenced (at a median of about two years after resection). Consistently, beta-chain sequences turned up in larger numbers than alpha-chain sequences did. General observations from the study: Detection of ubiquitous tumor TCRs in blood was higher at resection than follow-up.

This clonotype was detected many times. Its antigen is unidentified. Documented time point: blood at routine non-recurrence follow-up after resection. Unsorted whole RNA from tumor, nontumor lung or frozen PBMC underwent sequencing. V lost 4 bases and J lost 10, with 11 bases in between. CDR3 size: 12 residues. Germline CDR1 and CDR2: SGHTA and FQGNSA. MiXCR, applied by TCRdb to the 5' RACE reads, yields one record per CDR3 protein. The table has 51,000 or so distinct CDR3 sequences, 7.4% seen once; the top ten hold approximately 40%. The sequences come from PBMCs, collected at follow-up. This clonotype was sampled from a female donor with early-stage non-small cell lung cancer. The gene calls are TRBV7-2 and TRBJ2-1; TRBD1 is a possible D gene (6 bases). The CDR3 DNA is TGTGCCAGCAGCTCTACAGACAGGGAGCAGTTCTTC. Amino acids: CASSSTDREQFF.